This T cell receptor beta chain was captured by sequencing in a study of blood T cells in healthy people across ages. A J-beta primer mix and a sample-barcoded 5' primer were used in a second PCR of roughly 7 to 12 cycles. A template-switch adaptor with 12 random nucleotides tagged each cDNA molecule. TCRdb re-called the 5' RACE reads through MiXCR, storing one row per CDR3 protein. The sample has 700,000 to 950,000 distinct CDR3 sequences; roughly 41% are singletons. This clonotype came up a few times. The V and J ends lost 5 bases and 5 bases respectively, with 14 bases between them. Germline V CDR1 and CDR2: SEHNR, FQNEAQ (reference sequence). CDR3 length: 14 amino acids.

The sample taken for sequencing was blood. The receptor was isolated from a woman aged 55-70 years in good health. J is TRBJ2-3 and V is TRBV7-9; the D is unclear. The CDR3 is CASSVIVTRDTQYF. CDR3 DNA: TGTGCCAGCAGCGTCATCGTGACCAGAGATACGCAGTATTTT.